The clone carrying this TCR beta chain was seen once. The sample comes from a study of control samples from healthy donors and cancer patients. Generated by immunoSEQ multiplex PCR, the TCRdb table keeps only in-frame clones and is missing some. The repertoire holds about 170,000 clones, with 93% as singletons. The sample taken for sequencing was blood. The receptor comes from an older woman in good health.

CDR3 residues: CASSNQGGGWPLHF. Written as DNA, the CDR3 is TGTGCCAGTAGTAATCAGGGGGGGGGTTGGCCCCTCCACTTT. The chain carries TRBV19 and TRBJ1-6; 7 bases are a match to TRBD1. The CDR3 is made up of 14 amino acids. After removal of 4 bases from V and 13 bases from J, the junction contained 10 bases not matched to a gene. The germline gives CDR1 LNHDA, CDR2 SQIVND (reference sequence).